A single count supports the clone carrying this T cell receptor (beta chain). Antigen specificity is unknown. One junction end does not reproduce the germline sequence, and a read error may be involved. The sample comes from a study of T-cell memory formation after mild COVID-19. Study-wide background: TCR clusters were largely donor specific. Study-wide results and limits: Pre-infection memory showed some responding clones, and this suggested that cross-reactive memory joined. The study found contracting CD4+ clones mainly in CM and EM and contracting CD8+ clones in EMRA.

Via MiXCR, TCRdb re-called the 5' RACE reads, giving one row per CDR3 protein. The repertoire holds a few hundred thousand distinct CDR3 sequences, with 8.5% to 9.5% as singletons. This TCR came from a man younger than 35 who had mild COVID-19 (a few samples of this study predate the infection). Cell type and time point are not known. The specimen sequenced was PBMCs or a T cell subset sorted from them (not recorded which).

The chain's CDR3 is CASSQQGDQHQHF. DNA of the CDR3: TGCGCCAGCAGCCAACAGGGGGATCAGCACCAGCATTTT. This chain links TRBV4-3 with TRBJ1-5; 7 nucleotides agree with TRBD1. Germline values: CDR1 LGHNA, CDR2 YSLEER. The CDR3 loop spans 13 amino acids.